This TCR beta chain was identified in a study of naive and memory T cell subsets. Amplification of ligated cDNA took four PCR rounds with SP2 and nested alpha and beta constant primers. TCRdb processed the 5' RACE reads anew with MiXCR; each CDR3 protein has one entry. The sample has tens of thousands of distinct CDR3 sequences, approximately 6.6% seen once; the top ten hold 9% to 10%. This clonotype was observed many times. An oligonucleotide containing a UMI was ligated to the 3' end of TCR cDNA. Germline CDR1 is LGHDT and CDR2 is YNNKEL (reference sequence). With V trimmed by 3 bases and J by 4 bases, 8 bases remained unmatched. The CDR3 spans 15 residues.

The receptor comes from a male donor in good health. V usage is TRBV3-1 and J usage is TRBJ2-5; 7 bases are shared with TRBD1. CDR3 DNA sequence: TGTGCCAGCAGCCAGATTTCGACAGGGATAGAGACCCAGTACTTC. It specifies CASSQISTGIETQYF.